This TCR beta chain came from a study of a mutant IDH1 vaccine in newly diagnosed glioma. Study-wide context: Patients were pretreated with radiotherapy, temozolomide, or both, mostly both.

Overall study results and limits: Researchers report vaccine-induced immune responses in approximately 94% of patients.

CDR3 length: 12 residues. Germline V lookup: CDR1 SEHNR, CDR2 FQNEAQ (reference sequence). The V end lost 5 bases, the J end lost 6 bases, and 10 bases lay between the germline ends. Comment on this clone: The antigen is undetermined.

TCRdb's table, derived via immunoSEQ multiplex PCR, lists solely in-frame clones and lacks some. Of about 32,000 clones in the sample, roughly 85% are singletons; the top ten hold about 7%. The time point is: week 35, safety follow-up. The vaccine gave 300 ug of a 20-mer mutant IDH1 peptide subcutaneously per dose. Eight vaccinations reached patients in weeks 1, 3, 5, 7, 11, 15, 19 and 23. J is TRBJ1-2 and V is TRBV7-9; D is undetermined. The starting material was PBMCs, obtained from a glioma patient whose treatment included an IDH1 peptide vaccine. The origin of this receptor is a young woman with glioma. CDR3 DNA sequence: TGTGCCAGCAGCGGTTGGGATCATGGCTACACCTTC. It translates to CASSGWDHGYTF.